This record looks at one T cell receptor beta chain sequence and its context. RNA was extracted and reverse transcribed into cDNA as the sequencing template. Sequencing used immunoSEQ multiplex PCR; TCRdb keeps in-frame clones, though not all of them. The table shows more than 150,000 clones, with just under 60% occurring only once. Lesional scalp punch biopsies and peripheral blood came from alopecia areata patients. The sample originates from a study of CD8+ T cells in alopecia areata. The CDR3 is 13 residues long. Germline V gene sequence: CDR1 SGHTA, CDR2 FQGTGA. The V and J ends lost 0 bases and 5 bases respectively, with 6 bases between them.

The chain carries TRBV7-3 and TRBJ2-3; D remains unclear. The input for sequencing was CD4+ T cells sorted from blood, taken at week 0. This TCR derives from a human donor with alopecia areata. In DNA form, the CDR3 reads TGTGCCAGCAGCTTAACAGGGCGAGATACGCAGTATTTT. Its protein product is CASSLTGRDTQYF.